The 27 T cell receptor beta chains below come from one sample, sequenced in a study of blood T cell repertoires in COVID-19. Produced via immunoSEQ multiplex PCR; TCRdb's table is partial and in-frame only. The table includes about 70,000 clones, roughly 80% detected once. Specimen: peripheral blood. These TCRs come from a woman aged 55-75 years with acute or convalescent COVID-19.

The genes are TRBV15 and TRBJ1-6; 7 bases match TRBD1. V gave up 5 bases and J gave up 7 bases; unmatched junction bases: 8. Germline CDR1 reads LNHNV; CDR2 reads YYDKDF (reference sequence). The CDR3 length is 15 residues. DNA for the CDR3: TGTGCCACCAGCGGCGAGGACAGGCCCAATTCACCCCTCCACTTT. It codes for CATSGEDRPNSPLHF.

This clone occurred a few times. The chain is built from TRBV12-3 or TRBV12-4 and TRBJ2-4; 7 bases fit TRBD1. After removal of 6 bases from V and 15 bases from J, the junction contained 14 bases not matched to a gene. The length of the CDR3 is 13 residues. The CDR3 DNA follows: TGTGCCAGCAGACCTGCCTTGGGGACAGTCGCGTACTTC. It is translated as CASRPALGTVAYF.

The rearrangement uses TRBV29-1 and TRBJ1-1, with 8 bases fitting TRBD1. The V gene's germline CDR1 is SQVTM and CDR2 ANQGSEA. J gave up 5 bases and V 6 bases, and 11 bases lay outside the gene matches. The CDR3 is made up of 14 amino acids. CDR3 DNA: TGCAGCGTGCGACAGGGACAGGATGGAACTGAAGCTTTCTTT. This gives the protein CSVRQGQDGTEAFF.

V gene TRBV3-1 (or the pseudogene TRBV3-2) combines with J gene TRBJ1-3; a weak D match, TRBD1 (5 bases). The CDR3 sequence is 14 residues long. The V gene's germline CDR1 is LGHDT and CDR2 YNNKEL (reference sequence). The V end lost 5 bases, the J end lost 4 bases, and 12 bases lay between the germline ends. CDR3 loop: CASSGAYYGNTIYF. The CDR3 nucleotides are TGTGCCAGCAGCGGGGCGTATTACGGAAACACCATATATTTT.

This rearrangement joins TRBV6-5 to TRBJ1-5, with 10 nucleotides matching TRBD1. This CDR3 is 15 amino acids long. Germline V CDR1 and CDR2: MNHEY, SVGAGI. The junction had 4 bases not matched to a gene; V was cut back by 7 bases and J by 1 base. CDR3 region: CASTWDRGSNQPQHF. CDR3 bases: TGTGCCAGCACGTGGGACAGGGGAAGCAATCAGCCCCAGCATTTT.

In its sample, this clone ranks as medium-sized (0.01 to 0.1%). The chain couples TRBV19 to TRBJ2-7, with TRBD2 identical over 7 bases. The length of the CDR3 is 14 residues. Trimming at V came to 5 bases and at J to 6 bases, leaving 10 bases not matched to a gene. The germline CDR1 and CDR2 sequences are LNHDA and SQIVND (reference sequence). The CDR3 is CASSVVGGPGEQYF. In DNA, the CDR3 is TGTGCCAGTAGTGTGGTGGGAGGGCCAGGCGAGCAGTACTTC.

The chain uses TRBV27 and TRBJ1-6, with TRBD1 identical over 11 bases. Trimming at V came to 8 bases and at J to 8 bases, leaving 8 bases not matched to a gene. CDR1 and CDR2 (germline): MNHEY, SMNVEV (reference sequence). The CDR3 runs 15 residues. This chain's CDR3 is CASRWTGGVDSPLHF. For the CDR3, the DNA is TGTGCCAGCCGTTGGACAGGGGGCGTGGATTCACCCCTCCACTTT.

This CDR3 is CASSGNTEAFF. The CDR3 coding sequence is TGTGCCAGCTCCGGGAACACTGAAGCTTTCTTT. The J gene is TRBJ1-1, the V gene TRBV18; D is unresolved. Germline V lookup: CDR1 KGHSH, CDR2 LQKENI. The CDR3 is 11 amino acids. The V end was cut by 6 bases, the J end by 1 base, with 3 bases between.

Written as DNA, the CDR3 is TGTGCCAGTAAACTCCAGACAGGAGTCACCGGGGAGCTGTTTTTT. It yields the protein CASKLQTGVTGELFF. The genes are TRBV6-5 and TRBJ2-2, with D possibly matching TRBD1 (6 bases). The CDR3 spans 15 residues. CDR1 is MNHEY and CDR2 is SVGAGI in the germline V gene. V shed 9 bases and J shed 4 bases, with 18 bases lying between them.

J is TRBJ2-7 and V is TRBV29-1; perhaps TRBD1 as D (6 bases). The germline V gene has CDR1 SQVTM and CDR2 ANQGSEA. V dropped 6 bases and J dropped 3 bases, with 15 bases sitting between them. The CDR3 covers 13 residues. The CDR3: CSVRAGVSYEQYF. In DNA, the CDR3 is TGCAGCGTGAGGGCAGGGGTTAGCTACGAGCAGTACTTC.

The chain links TRBV4-2 to TRBJ1-6; D is undetermined. The germline V and J ends were trimmed by 3 bases and 9 bases, with 18 bases remaining between them. The CDR3 runs to 16 residues. Germline CDR1 is LGHNA and CDR2 is YNFKEQ. CDR3 sequence: CASSQEPAGKSSPLHF. CDR3 coding DNA: TGTGCCAGCAGCCAGGAACCGGCGGGAAAAAGTTCACCCCTCCACTTT.

The chain combines TRBV29-1 with TRBJ2-5, with 9 bases matching TRBD1. V shed 7 bases and J 0 bases; nucleotides not matched to a gene: 3. This CDR3 is 13 amino acids long. Germline loops: CDR1 SQVTM, CDR2 ANQGSEA. The CDR3 here is CSARDRDQETQYF. CDR3 nucleotides: TGCAGCGCGAGGGACAGGGACCAAGAGACCCAGTACTTC.

The gene calls are TRBV18 and TRBJ1-6; D gene uncertain. The CDR3 extends over 13 amino acids. Trimming shortened V by 2 bases and J by 7 bases, and 6 bases separated the two germline ends. Germline V gene sequence: CDR1 KGHSH, CDR2 LQKENI. The CDR3 DNA is TGTGCCAGCTCACCAAAAGAGAATTCACCCCTCCACTTT. Amino acids: CASSPKENSPLHF.

This rearrangement joins TRBV7-9 to TRBJ2-2; weak D call: TRBD2 (7 bases). Germline CDR1 and CDR2: SEHNR and FQNEAQ (reference sequence). The germline V and J ends were trimmed by 4 bases and 16 bases, with 22 bases remaining between them. The CDR3 sequence is 14 residues long. CDR3 sequence: CASSSEGLAGAPFF. CDR3 DNA sequence: TGTGCCAGCAGCTCGGAAGGTCTTGCGGGGGCCCCGTTTTTT.

The chain employs TRBV3-1 (or the pseudogene TRBV3-2) and TRBJ2-2, with TRBD1 identical over 7 bases. Germline V lookup: CDR1 LGHDT, CDR2 YNNKEL (reference sequence). V shed 9 bases and J 7 bases; nucleotides not matched to a gene: 11. The CDR3 length is 14 residues. The CDR3 nucleotides read TGTGCCAGTTCGATACAGGGGTCAGGCGGGGAGCTGTTTTTT. This codes for CASSIQGSGGELFF.

The chain couples TRBV6-4 to TRBJ2-6, with TRBD1 as a possible D gene (6 bases). Looked up from germline, CDR1 is MRHNA and CDR2 is SNTAGT. V dropped 3 bases and J dropped 0 bases, with 6 bases sitting between them. The CDR3 is made up of 15 amino acids. Written as DNA, the CDR3 is TGTGCCAGCAGTGAGGACAGCTCTGGGGCCAACGTCCTGACTTTC. It translates to CASSEDSSGANVLTF.

The chain carries TRBV6-5 and TRBJ1-5; unclear D gene. Between the trimmed V and J ends, which lost 7 bases and 4 bases, there was a span of 11 bases. Germline CDR1 is MNHEY and CDR2 is SVGAGI. The CDR3 is 13 amino acids. The CDR3 region is CASKQFQNQPQHF. The CDR3 region has the DNA TGTGCCAGCAAACAATTCCAAAATCAGCCCCAGCATTTT.

The chain couples TRBV9 to TRBJ1-5; D is perhaps TRBD1 (5 bases). The CDR3 is 14 residues long. Looked up from germline, CDR1 is SGDLS and CDR2 is YYNGEE. V lost 0 bases, J lost 6 bases, and 10 bases lay in between. The DNA for the CDR3 is TGTGCCAGCAGCGTAGAGGGACTCGGTCAGCCCCAGCATTTT. Amino acid sequence: CASSVEGLGQPQHF.

CDR3 loop: CASSLGQRGTEAFF. The CDR3 DNA reads TGTGCCAGCAGCTTGGGCCAGAGGGGGACTGAAGCTTTCTTT. This rearrangement joins TRBV5-8 to TRBJ1-1, with D maybe TRBD1 (6 bases). Germline V gene lookup returns CDR1 SGHTS and CDR2 YDEGEE. The length of the CDR3 is 14 residues. V shed 0 bases and J shed 5 bases, with 11 bases lying between them.

The V gene is TRBV5-8, the J gene TRBJ2-7; 11 bases agree with TRBD2. Per germline, CDR1 SGHTS and CDR2 YDEGEE. The V gene end was trimmed by 2 bases and the J gene end by 3 bases; junction bases not matched to a gene: 4. The CDR3 totals 15 residues. The CDR3 nucleotides read TGTGCCAGCAGCTTAAGACTAGCGGGAAGCTACGAGCAGTACTTC. This translates into CASSLRLAGSYEQYF. The full variable domain, in which reference TRBV5-8 and TRBJ2-7 provide the parts outside the CDR3, is EAGVTQSPTHLIKTRGQQATLRCSPISGHTSVYWYQQALGLGLQFLLWYDEGEERNRGNFPPRFSGRQFPNYSSELNVNALELEDSALYLCASSLRLAGSYEQYFGPGTRLTVT.

The rearrangement uses TRBV7-9 and TRBJ2-3; 7 bases are shared with TRBD2. V shed 7 bases, J shed 3 bases, and the junction held 4 bases outside the gene matches. The CDR3 is made up of 13 amino acids. Germline-derived CDR1 and CDR2 are SEHNR and FQNEAQ (reference sequence). The DNA for the CDR3 is TGTGCCAGCAATCTAGCGGAAACAGATACGCAGTATTTT. Its protein is CASNLAETDTQYF.

V gene TRBV19 combines with J gene TRBJ1-3; 9 bases align to TRBD1. Germline V CDR1 and CDR2: LNHDA, SQIVND (reference sequence). Unmatched junction bases numbered 4, after V lost 6 bases and J lost 1 base. CDR3 size: 15 residues. Here the CDR3 reads CASRRDRASGNTIYF. CDR3 in DNA: TGTGCCAGTAGGCGGGACAGGGCTTCTGGAAACACCATATATTTT.

The J gene is TRBJ1-5, the V gene TRBV7-2; 8 bases agree with TRBD1. The CDR3 runs 13 residues. Germline-derived CDR1 and CDR2 are SGHTA and FQGNSA. V shed 4 bases, J shed 7 bases, and the junction held 3 bases outside the gene matches. CDR3 coding DNA: TGTGCCAGCAGCTCGGACAGGGCACAGCCCCAGCATTTT. Protein: CASSSDRAQPQHF.

J is TRBJ1-1 and V is TRBV28; D remains unclear. Trimming took 7 bases from V and 11 from J, leaving 11 bases between them. The CDR3 length is 10 residues. The germline gives CDR1 MDHEN, CDR2 SYDVKM. The CDR3 bases are TGTGCCAGCAAAGACTACATGGCTTTCTTT. Residues: CASKDYMAFF.

The rearrangement uses TRBV29-1 and TRBJ2-1; D is perhaps TRBD2 (6 bases). CDR1 SQVTM and CDR2 ANQGSEA come from the germline V gene. With 5 bases removed from V and 0 bases from J, the gap between germline ends came to 11 bases. The CDR3 spans 14 residues. CDR3 loop: CSVPGEISYNEQFF. The DNA of the CDR3 is TGCAGCGTTCCGGGGGAGATCTCCTACAATGAGCAGTTCTTC.

The chain carries TRBV28 and TRBJ2-3, with a possible D match to TRBD1 (5 bases). V lost 6 bases and J lost 5, with 18 bases in between. The CDR3 has 15 residues. Per germline, CDR1 MDHEN and CDR2 SYDVKM. In DNA form, the CDR3 reads TGTGCCAGCAGCAAACCGGCCAGCAGGGAAGATACGCAGTATTTT. As protein: CASSKPASREDTQYF.

V gene TRBV21-1 combines with J gene TRBJ2-3; the table's TRBD2 call for D was not verified on the DNA. TRBV21-1 is deemed a pseudogene. The CDR3 is made up of 18 amino acids. CDR3 protein: CASSKGRNPVCGRNTQYF. For the CDR3, the DNA is TGTGCCAGCAGCAAAGGCCGGAATCCCGTTTGCGGTAGGAATACGCAGTATTTT.